This is a list of T cell receptor beta chains from one sample in a study of vaccination and CD4 T cells after COVID-19. TCRdb itself ran the PCR reads through MiXCR, one entry per CDR3 protein. This sample yields fewer than 15,000 distinct CDR3 sequences, of which approximately 51% are seen a single time; approximately 10% belongs to the top ten. No antigen is known for these receptors. Sample: CD4+ T cells from blood, cultured in vitro. These receptors came from a human donor who had recovered from COVID-19. The CDR3 runs from the conserved cysteine through the conserved F or W.

TRBV4-1	CASSQSSTRGNTEAFF
TRBV6-1	CASTRDRVYEQYF
TRBV6-1	CASTYRASFYEQYF
TRBV7-2	CASSPLGGYEQYF
TRBV7-9	CASGQSRADTQYF
TRBV20-1	CSAQNPSTETQYF
TRBV27	CASSFWLAGGTGELFF
TRBV10-3	CAISDGRVTGELFF
TRBV5-4	CASSLASRLDTQYF
TRBV5-1	CASSLGGQRGNSPLHF
TRBV27	CASSLKSSGNTIYF
TRBV7-9	CASALSLGNTIYF